Listed below are T cell receptor beta chains from one sample, sequenced in a study of graft-versus-host responses after intestinal transplantation. Antigen specificity for these receptors is unknown. This table comes from immunoSEQ multiplex PCR, and its TCRdb copy is limited to in-frame clones, with some not included. The table has more than 100,000 clones, 80% to 95% seen once. The sequencing used unstimulated CD4+ T cells sorted from spleen or lymph node cells, collected before intestinal transplant. The receptor source for this set is a human donor who received an intestinal transplant. Both conserved end residues are part of each CDR3. Each record gives: V gene, clone size, J gene, D gene, CDR3 DNA, CDR3 protein. D genes are given only for firm matches. Rows may omit the clone size; those that give it use once, few, many or a size class.

>TRBV5-1|.|TRBJ1-1|.
TGCGCCAGCAGCTGGTTACAAGACACTGAAGCTTTCTTT
CASSWLQDTEAFF
>TRBV9|.|TRBJ1-1|.
TGTGCCAGCAGCGTAGCGGCGGGGAACACTGAAGCTTTCTTT
CASSVAAGNTEAFF
>TRBV7-6|.|TRBJ2-1|TRBD2
TGTGCCAGCAGCTTAGAGGGGACTAGCCGATACAATGAGCAGTTCTTC
CASSLEGTSRYNEQFF
>TRBV15|.|TRBJ1-4|.
TGTGCCACCGGCCTCACACAGCCCGTGGACGGATATGAAAAACTGTTTTTT
CATGLTQPVDGYEKLFF
>TRBV27|.|TRBJ2-1|.
TGTGCCAGCAGGGGCGACACACGGGAGCCTACCAATGAGCAGTTCTTC
CASRGDTREPTNEQFF
>TRBV4-1|.|TRBJ2-1|TRBD2
TGCGCCAGCAGCCAAGGTGGCGGGAGGGCCGGGAATGAGCAGTTCTTC
CASSQGGGRAGNEQFF
>TRBV13|.|TRBJ2-7|TRBD2
TGTGCCAGCAGCTTAGGGAGCAGGACTAGCGTCGGGTACGAGCAGTACTTC
CASSLGSRTSVGYEQYF
>TRBV10-3|.|TRBJ2-7|TRBD2
TGTGCCATCCAAACTAGCGGCTCCTACGAGCAGTACTTC
CAIQTSGSYEQYF
>TRBV7-9|few|TRBJ2-2|TRBD1
TGTGCCAGCAGCTATGGGACAGGGGGCTTCAGCGGGGAGCTGTTTTTT
CASSYGTGGFSGELFF
>TRBV5-1|.|TRBJ2-5|.
TGCGCCAGCAGCTTTCACGAGACCCAGTACTTC
CASSFHETQYF
>TRBV18|.|TRBJ2-7|.
TGTGCCAGCTCACCAGGTTCGGGGCAGGGTTCCTACGAGCAGTACTTC
CASSPGSGQGSYEQYF
>TRBV11-2|.|TRBJ2-5|.
TGTGCCAGCAGCTTACGTCAAGAGACCCAGTACTTC
CASSLRQETQYF
>TRBV5-4|once|TRBJ2-3|.
TGTGCCAGCAGCTTGGAGTCAGCTCTCACAGATACGCAGTATTTT
CASSLESALTDTQYF
>TRBV29-1|.|TRBJ2-1|.
TGCAGCGTTGATCAGCGGAACCTCAATGAGCAGTTCTTC
CSVDQRNLNEQFF
>TRBV6-5|.|TRBJ2-7|.
TGTGCCAGCAGTTACACCCCCTACGAGCAGTACTTC
CASSYTPYEQYF
>TRBV19|.|TRBJ1-5|.
TGTGCCAGTAGTCTCGGACAGACCCCTAGCAATCAGCCCCAGCATTTT
CASSLGQTPSNQPQHF
>TRBV2|.|TRBJ2-1|TRBD2
TGTGCCAGCAGTCCTAGCGGGAGCTCCTACAATGAGCAGTTCTTC
CASSPSGSSYNEQFF
>TRBV10-3|once|TRBJ1-2|TRBD1
TGTGCCATCACATCCGGGACAGGTGACAAAGATGGCTACACCTTC
CAITSGTGDKDGYTF
>TRBV7-6|.|TRBJ1-3|.
TGTGCCAGCAGCTCATTGGACGGTGGAAACACCATATATTTT
CASSSLDGGNTIYF
>TRBV7-3|once|TRBJ2-7|.
TGTGCCAGCAGCGGACCGGGGCGCGACGAGCAGTACTTC
CASSGPGRDEQYF
>TRBV2|.|TRBJ2-6|TRBD2
TGTGCCAGCAGTCGGGGGGGCTCTGGGGCCAACGTCCTGACTTTC
CASSRGGSGANVLTF
>TRBV11-2|once|TRBJ2-7|.
TGTGCCAGCAGCTTAGGGGTAAACGGATTTTACGAGCAGTACTTC
CASSLGVNGFYEQYF
>TRBV30|.|TRBJ1-5|.
TGTGCCTGGAGTGGAACTATGGGGAATCAGCCCCAGCATTTT
CAWSGTMGNQPQHF
>TRBV6-1|.|TRBJ1-4|TRBD1
TGTGCCAGCAGTGCCGGACAGGGAGGTGAAAAACTGTTTTTT
CASSAGQGGEKLFF
>TRBV4-2|.|TRBJ2-3|TRBD2
TGTGCCAGCAGCCAAGTTCCTTCCGGGACTAGCGGGAGGTCCGCAAATACGCAGTATTTT
CASSQVPSGTSGRSANTQYF
>TRBV28|.|TRBJ2-7|.
TGTGCCAGCAGTTTAAGCCTACCTCCCGCCTACGAGCAGTACTTC
CASSLSLPPAYEQYF
>TRBV5-1|.|TRBJ2-1|.
TGCGCCAGCAGCTTGGGGGACAACTACAATGAGCAGTTCTTC
CASSLGDNYNEQFF
>TRBV5-8|.|TRBJ2-5|TRBD1
TGTGCCAGCAGCCGGACAGGTACAGAGACCCAGTACTTC
CASSRTGTETQYF
>TRBV9|.|TRBJ2-3|TRBD2
TGTGCCAGCAGCGTAGGAATTAGCGGGCCCCAAAGTACGCAGTATTTT
CASSVGISGPQSTQYF
>TRBV6-1|.|TRBJ1-4|.
TGTGCCAGCAGTGAAATCGGCTTTGCAACTAATGAAAAACTGTTTTTT
CASSEIGFATNEKLFF
>TRBV6-1|few|TRBJ1-2|.
TGTGCCAGCAGTGAAGCACGGGACCGCTTCTATGGCTACACCTTC
CASSEARDRFYGYTF
>TRBV2|.|TRBJ1-3|.
TGTGCCAGCAGTGAAGACGTAGGGAGAAACACCATATATTTT
CASSEDVGRNTIYF
>TRBV19|few|TRBJ2-1|.
TGTGCCAGTAGTTCCGGGGATTCGTCCTACAATGAGCAGTTCTTC
CASSSGDSSYNEQFF
>TRBV18|.|TRBJ1-3|.
TGTGCCAGCTCACCAAGCGGAGACTCTGGAAACACCATATATTTT
CASSPSGDSGNTIYF
>TRBV7-3|.|TRBJ2-3|.
TGTGCCAGCAGCTTCAGGGGGGGCACAGATACGCAGTATTTT
CASSFRGGTDTQYF
>TRBV7-6|.|TRBJ2-1|TRBD2
TGTGCCAGCAGCTCCCCTAGCGGGAGGGCCATCAGGGAGCAGTTCTTC
CASSSPSGRAIREQFF
>TRBV28|.|TRBJ1-1|.
TGTGCCAGCACCCTTGGAGGGACCATGAACACTGAAGCTTTCTTT
CASTLGGTMNTEAFF
>TRBV27|once|TRBJ1-1|.
TGTGCCAGCAGTTTATACACTCGAGGTGGGAAAGCTTTCTTT
CASSLYTRGGKAFF
>TRBV29-1|.|TRBJ1-2|.
TGCAGCGTTGAAGACCAGGGTTATGGCTACACCTTC
CSVEDQGYGYTF
>TRBV29-1|.|TRBJ2-1|TRBD2
TGCAGCGGCGGGACTAGCGGGAGCAATGAGCAGTTCTTC
CSGGTSGSNEQFF
>TRBV15|.|TRBJ1-4|.
TGTGCCACCAGCAGAGCCCCTAATGAAAAACTGTTTTTT
CATSRAPNEKLFF
>TRBV7-2|few|TRBJ2-4|.
TGTGCCAGCAGCTTTGTTCCTATAGACATTCAGTACTTC
CASSFVPIDIQYF
>TRBV7-9|few|TRBJ1-1|.
TGTGCCAGCAGCTTAGTGGAGAGGGGGAACACTGAAGCTTTCTTT
CASSLVERGNTEAFF
>TRBV27|.|TRBJ2-1|.
TGTGCCAGCAGTTTGCGCGACTTCTACGACTACAATGAGCAGTTCTTC
CASSLRDFYDYNEQFF
>TRBV7-3|.|TRBJ2-1|TRBD2
TGTGCCAGCAGCTTCGGACTAGGTGAGCAGTTCTTC
CASSFGLGEQFF
>TRBV27|.|TRBJ2-4|TRBD2
TGTGCCAGCAGGATAGCGGGAGGGCAAAACATTCAGTACTTC
CASRIAGGQNIQYF
>TRBV7-2|.|TRBJ1-1|.
TGTGCCAGCAGCTTAGTCCCGCTATCTGAAGCTTTCTTT
CASSLVPLSEAFF
>TRBV11-3|.|TRBJ2-2|TRBD1
TGTGCCAGCAGCGCCGGACAGGGCGGCGGGGAGCTGTTTTTT
CASSAGQGGGELFF
>TRBV28|.|TRBJ2-1|TRBD1
TGTGCCAGCAGTTCGTCGGGACAGGAAAGGTACGGTGAGCAGTTCTTC
CASSSSGQERYGEQFF
>TRBV27|.|TRBJ2-2|.
TGTGCCAGCAGCCCTGGACCGGAGTCCGGGGAGCTGTTTTTT
CASSPGPESGELFF
>TRBV7-6|.|TRBJ2-3|.
TGTGCCAGCAGCTTAGTAAGGACTAGCACAGATACGCAGTATTTT
CASSLVRTSTDTQYF
>TRBV6-6|few|TRBJ1-3|TRBD1
TGTGCCAGCAGTTACGAGGGACAGGTTGGAAACACCATATATTTT
CASSYEGQVGNTIYF
>TRBV6-6|few|TRBJ1-4|.
TGTGCCAGCAGTTACTCGAGGCAGGGCGACGAAAAACTGTTTTTT
CASSYSRQGDEKLFF
>TRBV5-1|.|TRBJ2-5|.
TGCGCCAGCAGCTCGACACATCCAGGGGCCCAGTACTTC
CASSSTHPGAQYF
>TRBV19|.|TRBJ2-5|TRBD1
TGTGCCAGTAGTAGAGGACAGGGGGCCCCCCGAGAGACCCAGTACTTC
CASSRGQGAPRETQYF
>TRBV10-2|.|TRBJ1-2|.
TGCGCCAGCAGTGAGGCAGGGCCTGCCTATGGCTACACCTTC
CASSEAGPAYGYTF